One and the same sample provided the 21 T cell receptor beta chains below, sequenced in a study of a mutant IDH1 vaccine in newly diagnosed glioma. The protocol was immunoSEQ multiplex PCR, while the TCRdb copy is restricted to in-frame clones and leaves out a portion. This sample has about 67,000 clones, with 65% to 85% found just once. As to time point: baseline, week 1 (first vaccination visit). The treatment: pre-vaccination baseline after standard-of-care therapy. Sequences were derived from peripheral blood mononuclear cells (PBMCs), sampled from a glioma patient treated with radiotherapy, temozolomide or both. All receptors come from a woman between 18 and 30 years old with glioma. Some clones in this sample may be carry-over from other donors' samples.

The V gene is TRBV13, the J gene TRBJ2-1; unclear D gene. Trimming left V 2 bases short and J 5 bases short, with 1 base between. This CDR3 has 11 residues. CDR1 is PRHDT and CDR2 is FYEKMQ in the germline V gene (reference sequence). The CDR3 bases are TGTGCCAGCAGCTTAAACAATGAGCAGTTCTTC. It codes for CASSLNNEQFF.

The rearrangement uses TRBV5-6 and TRBJ1-6; D uncertain. Germline V CDR1 and CDR2: SGHDT, YYEEEE. The V and J ends lost 3 bases and 7 bases respectively, with 17 bases between them. CDR3 length: 16 residues. Written as DNA, the CDR3 is TGTGCCAGCAGCTCTTTGGAAGGCCTTGGGAATTCACCCCTCCACTTT. As protein: CASSSLEGLGNSPLHF.

The chain is built from TRBV29-1 and TRBJ2-3, with D unclear. Germline CDR1 and CDR2: SQVTM and ANQGSEA. V lost 4 bases to trimming and J lost 6 bases, with 8 bases between them. The CDR3 loop spans 11 amino acids. The CDR3 sequence: CSVGRVDTQYF. The DNA for the CDR3 is TGCAGCGTTGGACGAGTGGATACGCAGTATTTT.

This chain joins TRBV9 and TRBJ1-1; D remains unclear. The CDR3 consists of 14 residues. Trimming cost V 0 bases and J 1 base, with 7 bases left between them. CDR1 is SGDLS and CDR2 is YYNGEE in the germline V gene. The CDR3 loop reads CASSVDPENTEAFF. In DNA, the CDR3 is TGTGCCAGCAGCGTAGACCCGGAGAACACTGAAGCTTTCTTT.

This clone was seen a single time. The chain carries TRBV7-9 and TRBJ2-2; D possibly corresponds to TRBD1 (6 bases). Deletions cut 5 bases from V and 8 bases from J, with 18 bases between. CDR3 length: 15 residues. The germline V gene encodes CDR1 SEHNR and CDR2 FQNEAQ (reference sequence). The CDR3 region has the DNA TGTGCCAGCAGCGGGTGGGACACTTCAACAGGGGAGCTGTTTTTT. It yields the protein CASSGWDTSTGELFF.

The genes are TRBV7-9 and TRBJ1-6, with a tentative D call TRBD1 (5 bases). The CDR3 spans 15 residues. The germline V gene encodes CDR1 SEHNR and CDR2 FQNEAQ (reference sequence). The ends were cut back, 5 bases at V and 8 bases at J, with 16 bases in the middle. CDR3 residues: CASSPELGTHSPLHF. DNA of the CDR3: TGTGCCAGCAGCCCAGAGTTGGGGACTCATTCACCCCTCCACTTT.

This clone was recorded only once. The CDR3: CASSDWTAPLTYGYTF. The CDR3 region has the DNA TGTGCCAGCAGTGACTGGACAGCCCCCCTAACCTATGGCTACACCTTC. This chain joins TRBV6-6 and TRBJ1-2; D is perhaps TRBD1 (6 bases). Trimming pared 5 bases from V and 4 bases from J, leaving 20 bases between. Per the germline V gene, CDR1 is MNHNY and CDR2 is SVGAGI (reference sequence). The CDR3 has 16 amino acids.

This rearrangement joins TRBV27 to TRBJ2-1; 14 nucleotides match TRBD2. This CDR3 has 16 amino acids. Germline CDR1 MNHEY, CDR2 SMNVEV (reference sequence). The ends lost 5 bases at V and 7 bases at J; junction bases unmatched: 7. The CDR3 is CASSPPGLAGVNEQFF. Written as DNA, the CDR3 is TGTGCCAGCAGTCCCCCGGGACTAGCGGGAGTAAATGAGCAGTTCTTC.

The chain uses TRBV5-1 and TRBJ1-1; maybe TRBD1 (6 bases). The CDR3 sequence is 14 residues long. V lost 4 bases and J 3 bases, leaving 13 bases between the germline ends. The V gene's germline CDR1 is SGHRS and CDR2 YFSETQ. The CDR3 protein is CASSPGAGDTEAFF. CDR3 DNA sequence: TGCGCCAGCAGCCCCGGGGCAGGGGACACTGAAGCTTTCTTT.

The chain recombines TRBV6-5 with TRBJ2-7; TRBD1 matches at 7 bases. J gave up 0 bases and V 5 bases, and 7 bases lay outside the gene matches. Germline V gene lookup returns CDR1 MNHEY and CDR2 SVGAGI. The CDR3 sequence is 15 residues long. The CDR3 DNA sequence: TGTGCCAGCAGTCCGCATACAGGGGCCTCCTACGAGCAGTACTTC. Translated, it gives CASSPHTGASYEQYF.

This chain joins TRBV9 and TRBJ1-2, with no clear D. V lost 2 bases and J lost 1, with 9 bases in between. Germline assignment: CDR1 SGDLS and CDR2 YYNGEE. This CDR3 is built from 14 residues. The CDR3 coding sequence is TGTGCCAGCAGCGTGACCAGCGGTAACTATGGCTACACCTTC. The encoded protein is CASSVTSGNYGYTF.

The chain is built from TRBV13 and TRBJ1-2; TRBD1 might be the D (6 bases). V lost 5 bases and J 5 bases, leaving 9 bases between the germline ends. The length of the CDR3 is 12 residues. Looked up from germline, CDR1 is PRHDT and CDR2 is FYEKMQ (reference sequence). The CDR3 loop reads CASSPTGYGYTF. The CDR3 region has the DNA TGTGCCAGCAGCCCCACAGGGTATGGCTACACCTTC.

This clone came up a few times. The chain employs TRBV29-1 and TRBJ1-5; TRBD1 matches at 8 bases. Germline values: CDR1 SQVTM, CDR2 ANQGSEA. The CDR3 is 13 amino acids. With V trimmed by 6 bases and J by 0 bases, 1 base remained unmatched. The CDR3 protein is CSVGQVSNQPQHF. For the CDR3, the DNA is TGCAGCGTGGGACAGGTTAGCAATCAGCCCCAGCATTTT.

This sequence joins TRBV5-1 and TRBJ2-2; unclear D gene. The CDR3 contains 11 residues. The V gene's germline CDR1 is SGHRS and CDR2 YFSETQ. Trimming took off 7 bases at V and 5 bases at J, with 6 bases between the two ends. CDR3: CASRQTGELFF. CDR3 nucleotide sequence: TGCGCCAGCCGCCAAACCGGGGAGCTGTTTTTT.

Only a few counts were recorded for this clone. The chain carries TRBV19 and TRBJ2-2; D not certain. The CDR3 has 13 residues. The V gene's germline CDR1 is LNHDA and CDR2 SQIVND (reference sequence). Trimming took off 6 bases at V and 5 bases at J, with 10 bases between the two ends. CDR3: CASSTRTTGELFF. DNA for the CDR3: TGTGCCAGTAGCACCCGAACAACCGGGGAGCTGTTTTTT.

J is TRBJ2-2 and V is TRBV29-1; perhaps D is TRBD1 or TRBD2 (5 bases each). Germline CDR1 reads SQVTM; CDR2 reads ANQGSEA. CDR3 length: 17 amino acids. V was pared by 0 bases and J by 4 bases, with 18 bases between. The CDR3: CSVEESSLRTSTGELFF. CDR3 DNA sequence: TGCAGCGTTGAAGAATCTAGCCTCAGGACATCCACCGGGGAGCTGTTTTTT.

The rearrangement joins TRBV10-1 to TRBJ1-1, with D possibly matching TRBD1 (6 bases). The V and J ends lost 8 bases and 1 base respectively, with 11 bases between them. CDR3 size: 13 residues. CDR1 and CDR2 from the germline V gene are WNHNN and SYGVQD (reference sequence). The CDR3 DNA reads as TGCGCCAGCGCCGGACAGACGAACACTGAAGCTTTCTTT. Its protein is CASAGQTNTEAFF.

The CDR3 DNA reads as TGTGCCAGTATTCGGAGCGGGGGCTCCTACAATGAGCAGTTCTTC. It specifies CASIRSGGSYNEQFF. The V gene is TRBV19, the J gene TRBJ2-1, with 8 bases lining up with TRBD2. Trimming took 7 bases from V and 0 from J; bases not matched to a gene: 5. Germline CDR1 LNHDA, CDR2 SQIVND (reference sequence). The CDR3 runs to 15 residues.

The chain has TRBV29-1 and TRBJ1-1, with D tentatively TRBD1 (5 bases). V was clipped by 7 bases and J by 4 bases, with 16 bases between them. The CDR3 contains 13 residues. Germline CDR1 SQVTM, CDR2 ANQGSEA. The chain's CDR3 is CSADEGSATEAFF. DNA of the CDR3: TGCAGCGCGGACGAGGGGAGTGCCACTGAAGCTTTCTTT.

The chain uses TRBV23-1 and TRBJ1-1; 8 bases agree with TRBD1. TRBV23-1 is an open reading frame whose function is uncertain. The J segment lost 1 base and the V segment lost 0 bases, leaving 1 base of the junction unmatched. The CDR3 has 15 amino acids. CDR3 protein: CASSQSDRANTEAFF. The CDR3 DNA reads as TGCGCCAGCAGTCAATCGGACAGGGCGAACACTGAAGCTTTCTTT.

The chain couples TRBV7-6 to TRBJ1-6; D not certain. V was shortened by 0 bases and J by 0 bases, with 9 bases between the two germline ends. Germline V gene sequence: CDR1 SGHVS, CDR2 FNYEAQ. The CDR3 totals 17 residues. Here the CDR3 DNA reads TGTGCCAGCAGCTTAGCGGCGGCCAGCTCCTATAATTCACCCCTCCACTTT. This encodes CASSLAAASSYNSPLHF.